These T cell receptor beta chains were read from a single sample in a study of cytomegalovirus exposure and HLA in healthy donors. Clones were read by immunoSEQ multiplex PCR, and TCRdb kept only the in-frame ones, dropping some. The data show about 95,000 clones, with around 82% seen just once and 3% to 3.5% held by the top ten. The sample was PBMCs. These receptor sequences come from a man in his thirties or forties in good health and CMV-seropositive. Each CDR3 is given with its conserved first and last residue. D genes are given only for firm matches. Size is stated for part of the rows, as once, few or many counts, or as a class when the clone is expanded.

abundance | j_gene | v_gene | d_gene | CDR3aa | CDR3nt
- | TRBJ2-6 | TRBV19 | - | CASSARDSGANVLTF | TGTGCCAGTAGTGCCAGGGACTCTGGGGCCAACGTCCTGACTTTC
- | TRBJ2-2 | TRBV7-9 | - | CASSLVHPTGSLGGELFF | TGTGCCAGCAGCTTAGTCCACCCAACCGGGAGCCTAGGTGGGGAGCTGTTTTTT
few | TRBJ1-2 | TRBV5-5 | TRBD1 | CASSTLGQGYYGYTF | TGTGCCAGCAGCACTCTGGGACAGGGTTATTATGGCTACACCTTC
- | TRBJ1-1 | TRBV7-6 | - | CASSLIDRNTEAFF | TGTGCCAGCAGCTTAATTGACAGAAACACTGAAGCTTTCTTT
- | TRBJ2-1 | TRBV2 | TRBD2 | CASRAISGKGYNEQFF | TGTGCCAGCAGGGCCATTAGCGGGAAGGGCTACAATGAGCAGTTCTTC
- | TRBJ2-1 | TRBV6-1 | TRBD2 | CASSEWSGRTNNEQFF | TGTGCCAGCAGTGAATGGAGCGGGAGGACTAACAATGAGCAGTTCTTC
- | TRBJ2-7 | TRBV19 | TRBD1 | CASSRQGAGYEQYF | TGTGCCAGTAGCAGACAGGGGGCGGGCTACGAGCAGTACTTC
once | TRBJ2-7 | TRBV5-4 | - | CASSLFMASSNYEQYF | TGTGCCAGCAGCTTATTTATGGCTAGCAGTAACTACGAGCAGTACTTC
- | TRBJ2-2 | TRBV29-1 | TRBD2 | CSVSGTSSTGELFF | TGCAGCGTTTCCGGGACTAGTAGCACCGGGGAGCTGTTTTTT
- | TRBJ1-2 | TRBV19 | - | CASNPEGGRGYTF | TGTGCCAGTAACCCCGAGGGAGGGCGTGGCTACACCTTC
- | TRBJ1-5 | TRBV7-2 | TRBD1 | CASSPRTGTGQPQHF | TGTGCCAGCAGCCCTCGGACAGGGACGGGGCAGCCCCAGCATTTT
few | TRBJ1-6 | TRBV6-5 | - | CASSYSEQVGNSPLHF | TGTGCCAGCAGTTACTCGGAACAGGTGGGGAATTCACCCCTCCACTTT
- | TRBJ2-7 | TRBV5-1 | TRBD2 | CASSEGLAGGLYF | TGCGCCAGCAGCGAGGGACTAGCGGGAGGGCTGTACTTC